Listed here is a single T cell receptor (beta chain). Its target is unknown. Expressed TCRB transcripts were sequenced because the entire RNA isolate underwent reverse transcription. The repertoire was sequenced with immunoSEQ multiplex PCR; TCRdb's copy has only in-frame clones and lacks some. The sample holds roughly 160,000 clones; about 8.1% are singletons and the top ten take more than 0.5%. This record comes from a study of beta chain features in type 1 diabetes. General study findings and limits: People with Type 1 diabetes carried modestly yet significantly shorter TCRB CDR3s in all four CD4+ subsets. Type 1 diabetes patients had fewer VDJ junction insertions and more deletions.

The length of the CDR3 is 15 residues. V lost 2 bases to trimming and J lost 8 bases; unmatched junction nucleotides: 9. CDR1 and CDR2 from the germline V gene are KGHSH and LQKENI. The TCR comes from a woman aged 18-29 years with type 1 diabetes. The rearrangement links TRBV18 to TRBJ2-1; TRBD2 aligns across 7 bases. The sample taken for sequencing was central memory CD4+ T cells from blood. CDR3: CASSPEAGAGHEQFF. The DNA of the CDR3 is TGTGCCAGCTCACCAGAGGCGGGAGCGGGCCATGAGCAGTTCTTC.